These T cell receptor beta chains were read from a single sample in a study of blood T cell repertoires in COVID-19. The repertoire was sequenced with immunoSEQ multiplex PCR; TCRdb's copy has only in-frame clones and lacks some. Counted here are roughly 20,000 clones, around four fifths occurring once; the ten biggest clones make up 5.5% to 8%. Sequenced material: peripheral blood. Every receptor here comes from a human donor in a cohort sampled during active COVID-19. CDR3s include the opening cysteine and the closing phenylalanine or tryptophan. A D gene is named only where the DNA matches it firmly. Not all rows give a size; the values are once, few, many and, for expanded clones, a class.

V gene	D gene	J gene	clone size	CDR3 length	CDR3 protein	CDR3 DNA
TRBV9	-	TRBJ1-6	-	15	CASSLPGLPNSPLHF	TGTGCCAGCAGCCTCCCGGGACTCCCGAATTCACCCCTCCACTTT
TRBV5-6	TRBD1	TRBJ1-1	-	14	CASSLGGGITEAFF	TGTGCCAGCAGCTTGGGAGGGGGCATCACTGAAGCTTTCTTT
TRBV6-5	-	TRBJ1-2	few	13	CASRYNTWAGYTF	TGTGCCAGCAGATACAACACATGGGCTGGCTACACCTTC
TRBV7-2	TRBD1	TRBJ1-4	few	13	CASSRTGREKLFF	TGTGCCAGCAGCCGGACAGGACGCGAAAAACTGTTTTTT
TRBV6-1	TRBD2	TRBJ2-5	-	16	CASSERGLAHGETQYF	TGTGCCAGCAGTGAGAGGGGACTAGCCCATGGTGAGACCCAGTACTTC
TRBV6-1	TRBD1	TRBJ2-5	-	15	CASSEPGRGTETQYF	TGTGCCAGCAGTGAACCCGGCAGGGGGACAGAGACCCAGTACTTC
TRBV4-1	-	TRBJ1-1	once	15	CASSQDPQLNTEAFF	TGCGCCAGCAGCCAAGATCCGCAGTTGAACACTGAAGCTTTCTTT
TRBV4-3	-	TRBJ1-4	few	14	CASSQEAVNEKLFF	TGCGCCAGCAGCCAAGAGGCAGTTAATGAAAAACTGTTTTTT
TRBV7-9	-	TRBJ1-2	-	13	CATSGEGIYGYTF	TGTGCCACCTCGGGAGAGGGGATCTATGGCTACACCTTC
TRBV24-1	-	TRBJ1-2	-	11	CATLILYGYTF	TGTGCCACTCTAATTCTTTATGGCTACACCTTC
TRBV2	TRBD2	TRBJ2-5	-	15	CASSVGLAGPETQYF	TGTGCCAGCAGTGTAGGACTAGCGGGGCCAGAGACCCAGTACTTC
TRBV6-1	-	TRBJ1-2	-	14	CASSDGFTNYGYTF	TGTGCCAGCAGTGACGGTTTCACCAACTATGGCTACACCTTC
TRBV19	-	TRBJ1-5	-	16	CASRTTPAGGHQPQHF	TGTGCCAGTAGGACTACTCCCGCAGGCGGACATCAGCCCCAGCATTTT
TRBV5-1	TRBD1	TRBJ2-3	-	17	CASSGGTGGFVTDTQYF	TGCGCCAGCAGCGGAGGGACAGGGGGTTTTGTCACAGATACGCAGTATTTT
TRBV10-3	-	TRBJ2-3	once	14	CAISESSHGDTQYF	TGTGCCATCAGTGAGTCGAGCCATGGAGATACGCAGTATTTT
TRBV4-1	-	TRBJ1-5	-	14	CASSHLTGGQPQHF	TGCGCCAGCAGCCATCTAACGGGGGGACAGCCCCAGCATTTT
TRBV3-1/TRBV3-2	TRBD1	TRBJ1-2	once	15	CASSQADRGAYGYTF	TGTGCCAGCAGCCAGGCGGACAGGGGCGCTTATGGCTACACCTTC
TRBV28	-	TRBJ1-4	-	16	CASSLQGGTTNEKLFF	TGTGCCAGCAGTTTACAGGGCGGGACAACTAATGAAAAACTGTTTTTT
TRBV14	-	TRBJ1-6	-	16	CASSQWTLETYSPLHF	TGTGCCAGCAGCCAGTGGACACTCGAAACCTATTCACCCCTCCACTTT
TRBV13	-	TRBJ1-2	few	12	CASSQQATGYTF	TGTGCCAGCAGCCAACAGGCTACGGGCTACACCTTC
TRBV18	-	TRBJ1-5	few	17	CASSRPKGQISNQPQHF	TGTGCCAGCTCGCGACCCAAAGGACAGATTAGCAATCAGCCCCAGCATTTT
TRBV4-1	-	TRBJ1-1	-	13	CASSPRGGVEAFF	TGCGCCAGCAGCCCCCGTGGAGGGGTTGAAGCTTTCTTT
TRBV10-2	-	TRBJ2-5	-	13	CASSALIAETQYF	TGCGCCAGCAGTGCGCTTATCGCGGAGACCCAGTACTTC